These T cell receptor beta chains were read from a single sample in a study of shared clonotypes between healthy human individuals. Method: immunoSEQ multiplex PCR; TCRdb's copy keeps in-frame clones and lacks some. Of nearly 1,000,000 clones detected, around three quarters appear once; the ten largest clones hold approximately 1.5%. Sequencing was done on a sample of memory CD4+ T cells sorted from blood. The receptor set was obtained from a man aged 18-30 years in good health. Both conserved end residues are part of each CDR3. Each record gives: CDR3 DNA, CDR3 protein, J gene, V gene, clone size, D gene. The D gene is left open where the match is weak. Only part of the rows carry a size: once, few, many, or a class if the clone is expanded.

CDR3 DNA: TGTGCCAGCAGCCAAGACTTCGGGGCTCGTATTGTGACCCAGTACTTC
CDR3 protein: CASSQDFGARIVTQYF
J gene: TRBJ2-5
V gene: TRBV14
clone size: -
D gene: -

CDR3 DNA: TGCAGCGTTGAAGATTCAATTGCAAGACCTACCGGGGAGCTGTTTTTT
CDR3 protein: CSVEDSIARPTGELFF
J gene: TRBJ2-2
V gene: TRBV29-1
clone size: -
D gene: -

CDR3 DNA: TGTGCCTGGAGTGTCACTCGGGGCGTCAACTATGGCTACACCTTC
CDR3 protein: CAWSVTRGVNYGYTF
J gene: TRBJ1-2
V gene: TRBV30
clone size: -
D gene: -

CDR3 DNA: TGCGCCAGCAGCCAGGAAAGCCAGGTTTCCTATGGCTACACCTTC
CDR3 protein: CASSQESQVSYGYTF
J gene: TRBJ1-2
V gene: TRBV4-1
clone size: -
D gene: -

CDR3 DNA: TGTGCCAGCAGCGTAGCCCACATGGGCACAGATACGCAGTATTTT
CDR3 protein: CASSVAHMGTDTQYF
J gene: TRBJ2-3
V gene: TRBV9
clone size: -
D gene: -

CDR3 DNA: TGCGCCAGCAGCTTGGGCCGACAGGGAGGAAGCACTGAAGCTTTCTTT
CDR3 protein: CASSLGRQGGSTEAFF
J gene: TRBJ1-1
V gene: TRBV5-1
clone size: -
D gene: TRBD1

CDR3 DNA: TGTGCCTGGAATCATGGCATCGGGCAGTTCTTC
CDR3 protein: CAWNHGIGQFF
J gene: TRBJ2-1
V gene: TRBV30
clone size: -
D gene: -

CDR3 DNA: TGTGCCAGCAGCTTAGCACGGACAGGCAACACCGGGGAGCTGTTTTTT
CDR3 protein: CASSLARTGNTGELFF
J gene: TRBJ2-2
V gene: TRBV7-8
clone size: -
D gene: TRBD1

CDR3 DNA: TGTGCCAGCAGCTTAGAGGGCAAGACTAATGAAAAACTGTTTTTT
CDR3 protein: CASSLEGKTNEKLFF
J gene: TRBJ1-4
V gene: TRBV7-9
clone size: -
D gene: -

CDR3 DNA: TGCAGCGTTTCAACGAGCACTGAAGCTTTCTTT
CDR3 protein: CSVSTSTEAFF
J gene: TRBJ1-1
V gene: TRBV29-1
clone size: few
D gene: -

CDR3 DNA: TGTGCCAGCAGCTTGGGCGGGGTGTACACTGAAGCTTTCTTT
CDR3 protein: CASSLGGVYTEAFF
J gene: TRBJ1-1
V gene: TRBV7-9
clone size: -
D gene: -

CDR3 DNA: TGTGCCAGCAGCTTGGGTCGAGTGCCTTCCTACGAGCAGTACTTC
CDR3 protein: CASSLGRVPSYEQYF
J gene: TRBJ2-7
V gene: TRBV5-5
clone size: -
D gene: -

CDR3 DNA: TGTGCCACCAGCAGAGACAGGGTGGAGACCCAGTACTTC
CDR3 protein: CATSRDRVETQYF
J gene: TRBJ2-5
V gene: TRBV15
clone size: -
D gene: -

CDR3 DNA: TGTGCCTGGAGTAGGCCCACTGAAGCTTTCTTT
CDR3 protein: CAWSRPTEAFF
J gene: TRBJ1-1
V gene: TRBV30
clone size: few
D gene: -

CDR3 DNA: TGTGCCAGCAGCCCTGGTGAGACAGGGGCAGAGACCCAGTACTTC
CDR3 protein: CASSPGETGAETQYF
J gene: TRBJ2-5
V gene: TRBV7-3
clone size: -
D gene: TRBD1

CDR3 DNA: TGTGCCAGCAGTAGGACAGGGGGCTACGGGGAGCTGTTTTTT
CDR3 protein: CASSRTGGYGELFF
J gene: TRBJ2-2
V gene: TRBV6-1
clone size: -
D gene: TRBD1

CDR3 DNA: TGTGCCAGCAGTACGGCGGGACGGCCTATCGAGCAGTACTTC
CDR3 protein: CASSTAGRPIEQYF
J gene: TRBJ2-7
V gene: TRBV6-5
clone size: once
D gene: -

CDR3 DNA: TGTGCCAGCAGGGGAGAAAATACTTTTTACGAGCAGTACTTC
CDR3 protein: CASRGENTFYEQYF
J gene: TRBJ2-7
V gene: TRBV28
clone size: -
D gene: -

CDR3 DNA: TGTGCCAGCAGTTTCGGCTTACCCTACAATGAGCAGTTCTTC
CDR3 protein: CASSFGLPYNEQFF
J gene: TRBJ2-1
V gene: TRBV25-1
clone size: -
D gene: -

CDR3 DNA: TGTGCCAGCAGCTTAAGGCCGGCAAGCACAGATACGCAGTATTTT
CDR3 protein: CASSLRPASTDTQYF
J gene: TRBJ2-3
V gene: TRBV7-3
clone size: -
D gene: -

CDR3 DNA: TGTGCCAGCAGCAAAGACAAAAGAGAAGATACGCAGTATTTT
CDR3 protein: CASSKDKREDTQYF
J gene: TRBJ2-3
V gene: TRBV11-2
clone size: -
D gene: -

CDR3 DNA: TGTGCCAGCATGGCTCGGGGGGAGACCCAGTACTTC
CDR3 protein: CASMARGETQYF
J gene: TRBJ2-5
V gene: TRBV6-5
clone size: -
D gene: -

CDR3 DNA: TGTGCCAGCCGACCTACAAGGGTCGGTCCTGAAGCTTTCTTT
CDR3 protein: CASRPTRVGPEAFF
J gene: TRBJ1-1
V gene: TRBV6-1
clone size: -
D gene: -

CDR3 DNA: TGTGCCAGCAGCAGACTAGTTAACAATGAGCAGTTCTTC
CDR3 protein: CASSRLVNNEQFF
J gene: TRBJ2-1
V gene: TRBV7-8
clone size: -
D gene: -

CDR3 DNA: TGTGCCAGCAGCTCTTCTAGCGGGAGCTCCTACAATGAGCAGTTCTTC
CDR3 protein: CASSSSSGSSYNEQFF
J gene: TRBJ2-1
V gene: TRBV7-6
clone size: -
D gene: TRBD2

CDR3 DNA: TGCGCCAGCAGCCAAGATTGGGTGCCTACCTACGAGCAGTACTTC
CDR3 protein: CASSQDWVPTYEQYF
J gene: TRBJ2-7
V gene: TRBV4-1
clone size: few
D gene: -

CDR3 DNA: TGCGCCTCGGGGGCAGGGCTCCAAGAGTTCTTC
CDR3 protein: CASGAGLQEFF
J gene: TRBJ2-1
V gene: TRBV10-2
clone size: -
D gene: -

CDR3 DNA: TGTGCCAGCAGCTTGGATTCAGGGCAAGAGACCCAGTACTTC
CDR3 protein: CASSLDSGQETQYF
J gene: TRBJ2-5
V gene: TRBV5-4
clone size: many
D gene: -

CDR3 DNA: TGTGCCAGCAGCTTAGACTTCGGGATTTATGGCTACACCTTC
CDR3 protein: CASSLDFGIYGYTF
J gene: TRBJ1-2
V gene: TRBV11-2
clone size: -
D gene: -

CDR3 DNA: TGCGCCAGCAGCTTCGGGCGGGGCCAGCTTAGCACAGATACGCAGTATTTT
CDR3 protein: CASSFGRGQLSTDTQYF
J gene: TRBJ2-3
V gene: TRBV5-1
clone size: -
D gene: -